The clone carrying this TCR beta chain has only a few counts. TCRdb called the 5' RACE reads again in MiXCR, with one record for every CDR3 protein. The table has roughly 94,000 distinct CDR3 sequences, about 8.8% seen once. This sample stems from a study of T cells after yellow fever vaccination. The receptor was derived from a man aged 18 to 30 who received the YFV17D yellow fever vaccine. Sample: CD8+ T cells not binding an NS4B(214-222) dextramer, sorted from PBMCs, taken around 15 days after the first yellow fever vaccination.

CDR3 amino acids: CASSPRWRGGNNEQFF. The CDR3 nucleotides read TGTGCCAGCAGCCCCCGCTGGCGCGGAGGGAACAATGAGCAGTTCTTC. The chain has TRBV7-9 and TRBJ2-1, with D perhaps matching TRBD2 (6 bases). V dropped 5 bases and J dropped 5 bases, with 19 bases sitting between them. The germline gives CDR1 SEHNR, CDR2 FQNEAQ (reference sequence). This CDR3 has 16 amino acids.